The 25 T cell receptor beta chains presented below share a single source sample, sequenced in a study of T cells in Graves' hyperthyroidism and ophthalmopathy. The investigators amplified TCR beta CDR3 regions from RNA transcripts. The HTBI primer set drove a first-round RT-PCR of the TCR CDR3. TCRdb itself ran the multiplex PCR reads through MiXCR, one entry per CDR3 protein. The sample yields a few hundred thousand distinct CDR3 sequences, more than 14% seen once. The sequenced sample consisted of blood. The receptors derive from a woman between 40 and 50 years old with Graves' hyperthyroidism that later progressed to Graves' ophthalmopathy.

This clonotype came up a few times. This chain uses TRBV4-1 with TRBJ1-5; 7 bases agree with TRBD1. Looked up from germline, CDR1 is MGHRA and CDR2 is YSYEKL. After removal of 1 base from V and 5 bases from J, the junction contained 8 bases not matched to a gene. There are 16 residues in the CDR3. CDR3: CASSQGLAGGDQPQHF. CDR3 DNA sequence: TGCGCCAGCAGCCAAGGATTGGCAGGGGGGGATCAGCCCCAGCATTTT.

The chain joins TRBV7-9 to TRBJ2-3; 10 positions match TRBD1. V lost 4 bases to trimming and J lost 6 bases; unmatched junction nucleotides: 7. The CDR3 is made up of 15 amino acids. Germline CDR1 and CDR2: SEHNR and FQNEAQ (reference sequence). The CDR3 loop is CASSSVRQGADTQYF. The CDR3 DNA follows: TGTGCCAGCAGCTCCGTACGACAGGGGGCGGATACGCAGTATTTT.

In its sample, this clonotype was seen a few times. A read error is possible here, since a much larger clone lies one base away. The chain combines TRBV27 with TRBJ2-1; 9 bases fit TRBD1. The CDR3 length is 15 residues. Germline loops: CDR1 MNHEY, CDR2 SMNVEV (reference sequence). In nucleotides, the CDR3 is TGTGCCTGCAGTTTAAAGACAGGGGGTAGCAATGAGCAGTTCTTC. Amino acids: CACSLKTGGSNEQFF.

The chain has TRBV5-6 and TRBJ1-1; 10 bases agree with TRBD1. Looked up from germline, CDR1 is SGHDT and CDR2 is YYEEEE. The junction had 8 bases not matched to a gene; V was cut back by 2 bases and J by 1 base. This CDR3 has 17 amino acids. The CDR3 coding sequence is TGTGCCAGCAGCTTCTGGACAGGGGGTTTAACGAACACTGAAGCTTTCTTT. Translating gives CASSFWTGGLTNTEAFF.

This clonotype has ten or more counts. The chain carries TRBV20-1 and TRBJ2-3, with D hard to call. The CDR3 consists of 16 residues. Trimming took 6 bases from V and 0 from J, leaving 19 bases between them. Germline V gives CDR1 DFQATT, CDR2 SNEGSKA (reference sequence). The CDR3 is CSAPTTERTSTDTQYF. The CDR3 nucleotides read TGCAGTGCCCCAACTACGGAAAGAACGAGCACAGATACGCAGTATTTT.

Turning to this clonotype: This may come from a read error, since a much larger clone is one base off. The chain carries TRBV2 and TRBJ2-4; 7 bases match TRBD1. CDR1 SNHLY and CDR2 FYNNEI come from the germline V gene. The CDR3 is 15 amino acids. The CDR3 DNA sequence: TGCGCCAGCAGCGCAGGGGGTCTAGCCAAAAACATTAAGTACTTC. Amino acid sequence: CASSAGGLAKNIKYF.

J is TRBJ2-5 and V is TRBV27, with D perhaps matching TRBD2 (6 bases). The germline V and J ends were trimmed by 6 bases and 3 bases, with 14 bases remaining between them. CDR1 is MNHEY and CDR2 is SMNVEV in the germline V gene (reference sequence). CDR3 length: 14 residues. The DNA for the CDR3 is TGTGCCAGCAGCCACGAGTGGGGGGAAGAGACCCAGTACTTC. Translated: CASSHEWGEETQYF.

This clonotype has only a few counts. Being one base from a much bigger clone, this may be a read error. The CDR3 here is CAISETTTANHGYTF. The CDR3 DNA sequence: TGTGCCATCAGTGAAACGACAACAGCTAACCATGGCTACACCTTC. The chain combines TRBV10-3 with TRBJ1-2; D not resolved. Per the germline V gene, CDR1 is ENHRY and CDR2 is SYGVKD. This CDR3 is built from 15 residues.

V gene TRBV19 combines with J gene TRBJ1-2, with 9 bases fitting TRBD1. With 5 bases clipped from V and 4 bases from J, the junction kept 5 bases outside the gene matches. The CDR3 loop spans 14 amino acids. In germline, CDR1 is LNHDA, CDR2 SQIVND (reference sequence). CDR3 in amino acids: CASSVGQGSYGYTF. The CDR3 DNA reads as TGTGCCAGTAGTGTTGGACAGGGGAGCTATGGCTACACCTTC.

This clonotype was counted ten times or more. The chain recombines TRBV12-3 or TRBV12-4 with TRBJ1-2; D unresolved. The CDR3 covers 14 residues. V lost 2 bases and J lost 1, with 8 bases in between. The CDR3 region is CASSLKPLNYGYTF. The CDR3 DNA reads TGTGCCAGCAGTTTAAAACCGCTTAACTATGGCTACACCTTC.

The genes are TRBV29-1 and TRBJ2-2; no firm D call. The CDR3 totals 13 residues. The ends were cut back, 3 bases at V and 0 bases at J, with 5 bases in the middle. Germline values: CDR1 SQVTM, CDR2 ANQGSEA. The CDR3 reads CSVDPTNTGELFF. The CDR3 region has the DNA TGCAGCGTTGATCCTACGAACACCGGGGAGCTGTTTTTT.

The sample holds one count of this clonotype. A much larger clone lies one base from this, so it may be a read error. The CDR3 loop reads CSATRWGARSGDTIYF. The DNA of the CDR3 is TGCAGTGCTACCAGGTGGGGGGCCCGCTCTGGAGACACCATATATTTT. The chain joins TRBV20-1 to TRBJ1-3; a weak D match, TRBD1 (6 bases). The V gene's germline CDR1 is DFQATT and CDR2 SNEGSKA (reference sequence). The CDR3 runs 16 residues.

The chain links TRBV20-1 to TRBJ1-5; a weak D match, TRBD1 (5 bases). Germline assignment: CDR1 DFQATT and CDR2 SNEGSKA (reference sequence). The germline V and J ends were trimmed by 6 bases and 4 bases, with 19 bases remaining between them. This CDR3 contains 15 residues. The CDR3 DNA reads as TGCAGTGCCCGACCCGCGGCAGGGAGGAATCAGCCCCAGCATTTT. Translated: CSARPAAGRNQPQHF.

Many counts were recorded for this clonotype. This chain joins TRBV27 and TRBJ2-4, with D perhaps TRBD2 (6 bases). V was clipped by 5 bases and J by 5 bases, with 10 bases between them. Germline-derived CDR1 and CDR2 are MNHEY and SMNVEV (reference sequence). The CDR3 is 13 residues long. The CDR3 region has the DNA TGTGCCAGCAGTCTCGGGACTCAAAACATTCAGTACTTC. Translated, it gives CASSLGTQNIQYF.

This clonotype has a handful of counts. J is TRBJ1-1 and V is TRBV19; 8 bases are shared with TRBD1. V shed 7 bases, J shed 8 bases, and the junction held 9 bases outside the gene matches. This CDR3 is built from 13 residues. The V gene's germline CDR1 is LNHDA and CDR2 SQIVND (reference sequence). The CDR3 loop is CASTTTPGGEAFF. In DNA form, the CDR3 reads TGTGCCAGTACCACAACCCCAGGGGGCGAAGCTTTCTTT.

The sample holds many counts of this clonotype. DNA for the CDR3: TGTGCCAGTAGTGTTTACCAGGGTGGGGCCAACGTCCTGACTTTC. It encodes CASSVYQGGANVLTF. This sequence joins TRBV19 and TRBJ2-6, with D perhaps matching TRBD1 (5 bases). The CDR3 loop spans 15 amino acids. Per germline, CDR1 LNHDA and CDR2 SQIVND (reference sequence). V lost 5 bases and J 3 bases, leaving 11 bases between the germline ends.

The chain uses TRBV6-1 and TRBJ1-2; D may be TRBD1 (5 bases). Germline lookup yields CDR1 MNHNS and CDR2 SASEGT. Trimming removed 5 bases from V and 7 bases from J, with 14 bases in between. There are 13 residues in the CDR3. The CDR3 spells CASSPPGHPGYTF. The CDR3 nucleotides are TGTGCCAGCAGTCCGCCGGGGCACCCTGGCTACACCTTC.

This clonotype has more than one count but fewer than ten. CDR3 amino acids: CASSVQVNTGELFF. The CDR3 region has the DNA TGTGCCAGCAGTGTTCAGGTGAACACCGGGGAGCTGTTTTTT. This rearrangement joins TRBV6-4 to TRBJ2-2; D is ambiguous. Per the germline V gene, CDR1 is MRHNA and CDR2 is SNTAGT. CDR3 length equals 14 residues. V lost 4 bases to trimming and J lost 1 base, with 7 bases between them.

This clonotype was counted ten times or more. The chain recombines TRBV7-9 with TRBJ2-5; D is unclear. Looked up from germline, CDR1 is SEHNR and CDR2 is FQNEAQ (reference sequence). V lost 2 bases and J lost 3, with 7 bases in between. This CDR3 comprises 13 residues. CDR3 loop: CASSLRSEETQYF. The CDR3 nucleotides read TGTGCCAGCAGCTTAAGGTCCGAAGAGACCCAGTACTTC.

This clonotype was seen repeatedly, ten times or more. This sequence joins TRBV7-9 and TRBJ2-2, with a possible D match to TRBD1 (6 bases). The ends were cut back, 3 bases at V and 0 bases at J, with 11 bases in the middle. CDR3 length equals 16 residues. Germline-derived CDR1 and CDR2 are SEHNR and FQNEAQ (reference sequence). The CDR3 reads CASSFPAGANTGELFF. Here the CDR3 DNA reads TGTGCCAGCAGCTTTCCGGCAGGGGCGAACACCGGGGAGCTGTTTTTT.

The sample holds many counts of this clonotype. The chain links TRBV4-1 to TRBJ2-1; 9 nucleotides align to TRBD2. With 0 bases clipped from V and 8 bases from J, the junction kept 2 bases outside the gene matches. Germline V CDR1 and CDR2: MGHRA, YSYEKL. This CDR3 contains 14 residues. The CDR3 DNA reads TGCGCCAGCAGCCAAGAGGGACTAGCTTATGAGCAGTTCTTC. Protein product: CASSQEGLAYEQFF.

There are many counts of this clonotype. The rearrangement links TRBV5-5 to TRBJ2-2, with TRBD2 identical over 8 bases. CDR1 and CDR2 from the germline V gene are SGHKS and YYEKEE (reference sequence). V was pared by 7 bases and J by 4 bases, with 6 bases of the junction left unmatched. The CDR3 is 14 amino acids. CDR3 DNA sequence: TGTGCCAGCCGCAGCGGGAGTGGCACCGGGGAGCTGTTTTTT. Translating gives CASRSGSGTGELFF.

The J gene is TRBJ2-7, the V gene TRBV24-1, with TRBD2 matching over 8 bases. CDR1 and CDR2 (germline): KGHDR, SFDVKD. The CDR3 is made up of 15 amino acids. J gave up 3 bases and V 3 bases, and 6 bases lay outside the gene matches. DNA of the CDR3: TGTGCCACCAGTGATCCGGCGGGAGGAAACTACGAGCAGTACTTC. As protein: CATSDPAGGNYEQYF.

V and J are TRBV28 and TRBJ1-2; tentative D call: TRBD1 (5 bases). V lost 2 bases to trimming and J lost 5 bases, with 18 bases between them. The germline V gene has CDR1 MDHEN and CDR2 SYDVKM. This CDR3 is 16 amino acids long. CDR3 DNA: TGTGCCAGCAGTTTAGTGGGGCAGGGTTCTTGGTATGGCTACACCTTC. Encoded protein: CASSLVGQGSWYGYTF.

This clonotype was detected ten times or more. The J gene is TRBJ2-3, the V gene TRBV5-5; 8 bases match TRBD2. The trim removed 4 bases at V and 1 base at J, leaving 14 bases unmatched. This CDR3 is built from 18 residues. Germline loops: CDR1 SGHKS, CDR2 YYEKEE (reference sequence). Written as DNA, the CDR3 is TGTGCCAGCAGCCCAATCTACACGCGGGAGGCTCGCACAGATACGCAGTATTTT. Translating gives CASSPIYTREARTDTQYF.